This T cell receptor (beta chain) is from a study of CD8 T cells in ankylosing spondylitis. Findings and limits, study-wide: Apparently characteristic of ankylosing spondylitis blood was a TCR beta motif (roughly eight highly homologous variants). Reactive arthritis synovial fluid and blood were previously reported to contain some motif variants.

TCRdb called the 5' RACE reads again in MiXCR, with one record for every CDR3 protein. This repertoire shows under 7,500 distinct CDR3 sequences, 2.1% found once; its top ten account for about half. This clonotype has at least ten counts. Its antigen is unknown. V lost 0 bases, J lost 2 bases, and 13 bases lay in between. CDR3 length: 16 residues. CDR1 SGDLS and CDR2 YYNGEE come from the germline V gene. This clonotype was obtained from a male donor with ankylosing spondylitis or in good health (not recorded which). Sequencing was carried out using blood, either unsorted or a sorted T cell fraction (not recorded which). The J gene is TRBJ2-3, the V gene TRBV9; D might be TRBD1 (5 bases). The CDR3: CASSVEGYTSTDTQYF. CDR3 nucleotide sequence: TGTGCCAGCAGCGTAGAGGGGTACACATCCACAGATACGCAGTATTTT.